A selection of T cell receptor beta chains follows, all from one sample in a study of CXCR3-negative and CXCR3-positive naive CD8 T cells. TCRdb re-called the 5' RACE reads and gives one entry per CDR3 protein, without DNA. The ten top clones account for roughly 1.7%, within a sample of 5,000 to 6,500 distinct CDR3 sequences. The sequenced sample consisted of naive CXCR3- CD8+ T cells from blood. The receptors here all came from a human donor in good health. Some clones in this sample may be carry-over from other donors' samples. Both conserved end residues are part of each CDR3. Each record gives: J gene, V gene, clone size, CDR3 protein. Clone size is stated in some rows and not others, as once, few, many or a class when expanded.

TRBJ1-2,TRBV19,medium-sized,CASTLTGGDGYTF
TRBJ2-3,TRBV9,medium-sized,CASSPGQGGTDTQYF
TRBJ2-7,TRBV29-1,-,CSVEDSFYEQYF
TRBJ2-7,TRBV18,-,CASSPEKGGPIWEQYF
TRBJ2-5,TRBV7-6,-,CASSLGPGSETQYF
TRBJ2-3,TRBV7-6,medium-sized,CASSLTSGRASDTQYF
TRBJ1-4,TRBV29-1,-,CSARTETNEKLFF
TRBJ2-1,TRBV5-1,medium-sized,CASSAGRLEQFF
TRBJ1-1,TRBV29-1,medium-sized,CSVVGGQLFQTEAFF
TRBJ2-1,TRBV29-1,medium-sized,CSVGTSGNEQFF
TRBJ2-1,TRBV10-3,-,CAISPGLAGEIEQFF
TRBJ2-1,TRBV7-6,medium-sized,CASSFRGLAGGPYNEQFF
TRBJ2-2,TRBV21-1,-,CASSKLRARDPGELFF
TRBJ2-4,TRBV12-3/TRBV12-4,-,CASIPLRGLAKNIQYF
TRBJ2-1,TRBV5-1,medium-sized,CASSPGTSGISYNEQFF
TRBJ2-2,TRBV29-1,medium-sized,CSVGTNTGELFF
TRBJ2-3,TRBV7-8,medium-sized,CASSLRASGGTSTDTQYF
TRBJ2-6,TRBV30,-,CAWSASGANVLTF
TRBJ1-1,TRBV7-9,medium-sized,CASSSTPTGPNTEAFF
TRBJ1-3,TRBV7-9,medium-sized,CASSLADWSTRSSGNTIYF
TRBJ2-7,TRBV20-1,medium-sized,CSARQGVADEQYF
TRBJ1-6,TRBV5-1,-,CASSLGTGGENSPLHF
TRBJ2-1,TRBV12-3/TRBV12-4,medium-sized,CASSLGLAGDNEQFF
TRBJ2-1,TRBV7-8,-,CASSLGELALPHNEQFF
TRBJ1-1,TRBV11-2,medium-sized,CASSLVTGENTEAFF
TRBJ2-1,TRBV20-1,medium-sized,CSARTGRVGNEQFF
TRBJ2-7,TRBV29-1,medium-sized,CSVESSGTEHYDYEQYF
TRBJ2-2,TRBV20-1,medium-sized,CSARDLGQGNTGELFF
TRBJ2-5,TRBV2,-,CASSEWLTGAQETQYF
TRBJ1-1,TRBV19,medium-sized,CASTIGFTNTEAFF
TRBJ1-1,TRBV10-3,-,CAIKPGGETEAFF
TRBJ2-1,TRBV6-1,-,CASSLAGGTYNEQFF
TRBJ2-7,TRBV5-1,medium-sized,CASSPEGYEQYF
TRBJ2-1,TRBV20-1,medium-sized,CSARDGPGLAGQRRDEQFF
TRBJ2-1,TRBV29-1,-,CSVEWGYNEQFF
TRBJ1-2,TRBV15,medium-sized,CATSRVGQGHGYTF
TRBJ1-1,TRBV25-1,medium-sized,CASSDQGTPHTEAFF
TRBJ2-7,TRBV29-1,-,CSVTDSYEQYF
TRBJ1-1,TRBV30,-,CAWRGGDRPEAFF
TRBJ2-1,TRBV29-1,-,CSVESGGRGEQFF
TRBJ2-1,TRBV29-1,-,CSVEMGDEQFF
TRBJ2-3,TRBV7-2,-,CASSFDRLAGLSTDTQYF
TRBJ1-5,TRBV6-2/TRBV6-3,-,CASGYYRAQQHF
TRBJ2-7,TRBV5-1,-,CASSLVRDAYEQYF
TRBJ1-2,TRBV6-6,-,CASSYNQGNGYTF